This T cell receptor (beta chain) was identified during a study of post-analysis software for immune sequencing data. Study-level information: Multiple sclerosis in the patients followed relapsing-remitting, secondary progressive and progressive-relapsing courses. Study-level points and caveats: The F measure placed samples prepared in the same batch into strongly shared clusters. Those with multiple sclerosis, the patient group, showed significantly lower normalized Chao1 diversity than controls. When patients were compared with controls, five TRBV segments were more frequent, TRBV5-6, TRBV5-1 and TRBV20-1 among them.

With respect to this clonotype: Its antigen is unidentified.

Deletions cut 6 bases from V and 6 bases from J, with 15 bases between. This CDR3 is built from 14 residues. The V gene's germline CDR1 is MNHEY and CDR2 SMNVEV (reference sequence). Incorporated into the TCR beta cDNA libraries were unique molecular identifiers, which served to reduce PCR and sequencing biases. T cells, roughly 1 to 10 million of them, yielded around 460,000 cDNA molecules. TCRdb itself ran the PCR reads through MiXCR, one entry per CDR3 protein. Here the sample spans fewer than 900,000 distinct CDR3 sequences, more than 45% being singletons. The sequencing input was blood. This TCR was sampled from a girl between 5 and 17 years old with multiple sclerosis. This rearrangement joins TRBV27 to TRBJ2-1; possibly TRBD2 for D (6 bases). CDR3 loop: CASSPGGPGNEQFF. CDR3 sequence (DNA): TGTGCCAGCAGCCCCGGAGGGCCGGGCAATGAGCAGTTCTTC.